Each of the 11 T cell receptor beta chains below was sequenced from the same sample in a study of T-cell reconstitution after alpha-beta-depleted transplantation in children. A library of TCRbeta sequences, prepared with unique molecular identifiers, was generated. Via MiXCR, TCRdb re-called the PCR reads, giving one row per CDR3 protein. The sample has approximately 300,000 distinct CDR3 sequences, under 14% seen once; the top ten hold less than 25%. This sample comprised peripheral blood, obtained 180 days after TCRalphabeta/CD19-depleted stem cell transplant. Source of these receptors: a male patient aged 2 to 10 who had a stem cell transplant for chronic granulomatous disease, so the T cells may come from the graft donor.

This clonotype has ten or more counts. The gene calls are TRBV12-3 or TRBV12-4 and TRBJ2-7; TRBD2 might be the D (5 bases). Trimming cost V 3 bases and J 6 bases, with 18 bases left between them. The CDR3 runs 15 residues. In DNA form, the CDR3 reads TGTGCCAGCAGTTTGGGTCGGGAAGGAAGTGGCGAGCAGTACTTC. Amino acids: CASSLGREGSGEQYF.

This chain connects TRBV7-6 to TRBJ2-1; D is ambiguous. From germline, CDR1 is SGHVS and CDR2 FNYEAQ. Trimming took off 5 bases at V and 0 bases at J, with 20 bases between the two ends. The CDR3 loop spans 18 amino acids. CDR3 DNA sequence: TGTGCCAGCAGCCTACACCTAGATCTTCAAAGCTCCTACAATGAGCAGTTCTTC. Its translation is CASSLHLDLQSSYNEQFF.

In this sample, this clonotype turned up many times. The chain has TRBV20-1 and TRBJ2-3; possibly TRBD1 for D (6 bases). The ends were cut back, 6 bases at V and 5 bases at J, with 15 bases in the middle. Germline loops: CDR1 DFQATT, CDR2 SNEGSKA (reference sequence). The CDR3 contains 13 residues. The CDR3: CSATVGALDTQYF. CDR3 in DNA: TGCAGTGCCACCGTGGGGGCTTTAGATACGCAGTATTTT.

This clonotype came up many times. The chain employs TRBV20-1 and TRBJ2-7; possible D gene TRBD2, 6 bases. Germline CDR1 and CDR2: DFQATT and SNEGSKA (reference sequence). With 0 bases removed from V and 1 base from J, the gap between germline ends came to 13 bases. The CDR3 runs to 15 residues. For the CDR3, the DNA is TGCAGTGCTAGAGATAGTCTAGCGATGTCCTACGAGCAGTACTTC. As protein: CSARDSLAMSYEQYF.

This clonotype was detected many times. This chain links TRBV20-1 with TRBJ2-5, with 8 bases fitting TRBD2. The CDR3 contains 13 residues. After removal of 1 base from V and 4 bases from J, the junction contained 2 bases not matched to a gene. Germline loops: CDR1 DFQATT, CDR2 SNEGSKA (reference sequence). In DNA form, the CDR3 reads TGCAGTGCTAGAGCGGGAGGGTTAGAGACCCAGTACTTC. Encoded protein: CSARAGGLETQYF.

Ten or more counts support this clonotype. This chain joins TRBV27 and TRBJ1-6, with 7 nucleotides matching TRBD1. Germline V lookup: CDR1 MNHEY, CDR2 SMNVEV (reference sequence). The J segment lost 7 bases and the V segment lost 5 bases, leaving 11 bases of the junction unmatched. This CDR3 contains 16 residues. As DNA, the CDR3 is TGTGCCAGCAGTCCCCGCAAGACAGGGCGCAATTCACCCCTCCACTTT. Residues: CASSPRKTGRNSPLHF.

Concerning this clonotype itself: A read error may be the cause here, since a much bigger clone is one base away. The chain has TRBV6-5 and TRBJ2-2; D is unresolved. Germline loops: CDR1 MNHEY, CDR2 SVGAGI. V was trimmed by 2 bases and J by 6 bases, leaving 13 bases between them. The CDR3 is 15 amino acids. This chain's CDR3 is CASSYRPLVSGELFF. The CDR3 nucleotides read TGTGCCAGCAGTTACCGTCCATTGGTCTCCGGGGAGCTGTTTTTT.

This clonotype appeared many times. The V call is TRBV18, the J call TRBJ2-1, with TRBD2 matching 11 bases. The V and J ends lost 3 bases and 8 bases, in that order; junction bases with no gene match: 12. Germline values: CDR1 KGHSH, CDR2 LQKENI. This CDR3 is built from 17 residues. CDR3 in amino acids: CASSPAYTSGSRDEQFF. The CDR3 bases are TGTGCCAGCTCACCGGCCTACACTAGCGGGAGTAGGGATGAGCAGTTCTTC.

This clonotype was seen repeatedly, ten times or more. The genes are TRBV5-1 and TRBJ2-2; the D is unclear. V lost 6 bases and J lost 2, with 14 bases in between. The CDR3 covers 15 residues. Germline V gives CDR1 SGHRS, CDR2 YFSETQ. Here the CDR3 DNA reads TGCGCCAGCACCCTAGGGTCACCTAACACCGGGGAGCTGTTTTTT. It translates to CASTLGSPNTGELFF.

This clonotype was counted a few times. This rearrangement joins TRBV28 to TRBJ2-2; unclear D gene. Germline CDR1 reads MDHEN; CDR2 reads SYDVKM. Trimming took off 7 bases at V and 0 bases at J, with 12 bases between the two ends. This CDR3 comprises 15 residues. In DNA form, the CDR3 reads TGTGCCAGCACCTTCCTACCTGCGAACACCGGGGAGCTGTTTTTT. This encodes CASTFLPANTGELFF.

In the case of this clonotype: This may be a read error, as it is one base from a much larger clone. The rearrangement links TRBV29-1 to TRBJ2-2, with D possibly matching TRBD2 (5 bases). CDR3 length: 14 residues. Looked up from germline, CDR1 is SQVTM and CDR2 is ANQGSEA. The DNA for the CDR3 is TGCAGCGTTGTGAAAGGGTCGAACACCGGGGAGCGGTTTTTT. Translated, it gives CSVVKGSNTGERFF.